A single T cell receptor (beta chain) is shown here with its context. The specificity of this receptor is unknown. No clone much larger than this one lies a single base away; base qualities are absent. Receptors were amplified or captured by the immunoSEQ multiplex PCR assay. The multiplex PCR relied on a mix of 60 forward primers for TCR Vbeta segments and 13 reverse primers for TCR Jbeta segments. Amplification of the CDR3 region of rearranged TCR beta genes was performed with a multiplex PCR assay on genomic DNA. On the Illumina HiSeq System, the amplified TCR beta libraries were sequenced as 87-base-pair reads. In the paper's pipeline: A later analysis counted about 80 million unique TCR beta chains across the 666 repertoires, and some 12 million of these chains were shared by at least two donors. A nearest-neighbor algorithm error-corrected the raw reads and collapsed the reads into unique sequences, merging closely related sequences to remove PCR and sequencing errors. Alignment of CDR3 sequences to IMGT reference sequences was used to assign V, D and J gene segments. For a sequence to be retained, a match of at least six nucleotides to both a V gene segment and a J gene segment was required. Rearrangements were called productive when the CDR3 lacked stop codons and stayed in frame with V and J; all others were non-productive. Following IMGT convention, CDR3 was defined as the stretch from the second conserved V-encoded cysteine to the conserved J-encoded phenylalanine. The earlier analysis of around 640 of the donors excluded sequences that lacked an unambiguous match to a single V gene segment. An earlier analysis of approximately 590 of the donors classified V segments as functional when productive rearrangements were above 56.7% and as segregating when the standard deviation between donors was above 5%. To diagnose cytomegalovirus status from the catalog of TCR beta chain sequences, a statistical classification framework was built. V and J gene assignment, in a later analysis, came from comparing TCR nucleotide sequences with IMGT/GENE-DB human TR gene sequences. The TCRdist pipeline was used in a later analysis to assign CDR3 sequences and most-parsimonious VDJ recombination scenarios. In a later analysis, each TCR beta chain was defined by its CDR3 amino acid sequence together with its V-gene family, and reads without a unique V-gene family were excluded. As a way to deal with suspected cross-contamination and a sequencing artifact, a later analysis dropped 592 nucleotide sequences that were highly shared and had low generation probability. In a later analysis, a clonal expansion index for each public chain was calculated from normalized within-repertoire ranks of inferred template counts. Generation probabilities in a later analysis came from a VDJ recombination model fitted to out-of-frame rearrangements, and those results were checked against IGoR. Hypergeometric tests were used in a later analysis to score TCR-TCR, TCR-HLA and TCR-CMV co-occurrence, with a repertoire-size bias correction applied to the TCR pairs. A later analysis estimated false discovery rates by permuting HLA or CMV assignments 20 times. In a later analysis, co-occurring TCRs were grouped using DBSCAN, with TCRdist sequence similarity added in when clustering inside HLA-allele-positive subsets. For co-occurrence clustering, repertoires with fewer than 30,000 or more than 120,000 public chains were excluded, along with about five repertoires with anomalous nucleotide sharing. The source is immuneACCESS, and TCRdb retained only in-frame sequences with V and J called. Part of the clones is not carried over; for the studies checked, unresolved V genes explain less than half of this, and the remainder is unexplained. The DNA gave D and trimming, while V, J and clone size come from that table. The sample table holds 100,000 to 150,000 clones, of which around 75% were seen once. The ten largest clones add up to approximately 9.6% of the sample.

This specimen belongs to a study of cytomegalovirus exposure and HLA in healthy donors (dated by TCRdb to the late 2010s). Broadly, across the study: In an earlier analysis of under 600 of the donors, around 300 Gb of sequence data and roughly 100 million unique TCR beta sequences from approximately 180 million T cells were reported. Roughly 300 gigabases of sequencing data and approximately 85 million unique TCR sequences were included in an early release covering roughly 600 HLA-typed donors. The genetic ancestry cluster associated with self-reported Caucasian donors included 80% to 90% of the roughly 410 genotyped donors. The aim of the study was to test whether cataloging public T cell receptors could identify signatures of past pathogen exposure. The study profiled the T cell repertoires of 500 to 800 subjects by immunosequencing and related them to cytomegalovirus serostatus. Besides the first cohort of 550 to 750 subjects, a separate validation cohort made up of 120 different subjects was used. To predict cytomegalovirus infection status, the study combined high-throughput TCR immunosequencing, statistical association of individual TCRs with disease status, and machine learning. A later analysis re-analyzed previously published TCR beta repertoires from hundreds of donors and added high-resolution HLA genotyping to study TCR occurrence patterns. The later analysis used no new phenotypic data to find candidate immune exposures, relying instead on TCR beta sequences and their occurrence across donors. An earlier analysis of nearly 600 of the donors applied high-throughput TCR beta sequencing to assess whether each TCR beta V gene segment acted as functional or pseudogenic. Alongside the repertoire data, information on donor age, sex, ethnicity and CMV serostatus was compiled. Genome-wide SNP genotypes for about 55% of the 666 donors were used in a later genetic analysis, which treated that subset as a discovery cohort. All discovery cohort repertoires had been generated using a single sequencing platform. HLA typing covered class I and class II loci at four-digit resolution. The number of donors typed differed by locus, with 629-630 for A, B, C, DRB1 and DQB1, roughly 520 for DQA1, nearly 610 for DPA1, and 472 for DPB1. A handful of DR-DQ haplotypes were handled as single units for association and clustering because linkage in the cohort was strong. Among 398 genotyped donors of the cohort, an average of approximately 240,000 unique TCR beta nucleotide sequences was sequenced per donor, of which about 19% were non-productive. Study-level results and caveats: Across donors, most TCR sequences were observed very rarely, whereas some public TCRs were present in many individuals. Around 16 rarely observed V segments, including chromosome 9 orphons, were excluded from the earlier analysis of about 600 of the donors because counts were too low. Because HLA typing was unavailable for some donors at each locus, only the typed subset was used in association tests. In an earlier analysis of approximately 590 of the donors, most TCR beta V segments appeared in productive rearrangements about 90% or about 30% of the time, broadly matching IMGT annotations. A cluster of highly shared sequence variants was judged likely to be a technical artifact of the sequencing pipeline. This cohort had only TCR beta chains sequenced, and the lack of alpha or paired-chain data limited which features could be detected. Compared with equally common non-associated chains, HLA-associated TCR beta chains in a later analysis were more clonally expanded and had lower generation probabilities. For the cohort, immune exposure information was limited to CMV serostatus. In a later analysis, the rate of TCR association differed among HLA loci, with DRB1 alleles having the most associated TCRs and HLA-C alleles having the fewest. At a false discovery rate of 0.05, a later analysis linked about 16,000 TCR beta sequences to specific HLA alleles. The study listed 164 TCR beta chains as associated with cytomegalovirus. Strong co-occurrence of HLA alleles, especially DR and DQ, made assigning TCR associations to individual alleles difficult. It was suggested by the authors that the approach could potentially be generalized to other disease states and immunological phenotypes. In a later genetic analysis, a missense DCLRE1C variant was associated with V-gene and J-gene trimming of TCR beta chains, and the association was replicated in an independent cohort. Correlated functional status among segregating V segments might reflect linkage disequilibrium, but an unknown experimental factor could not be ruled out. Cytomegalovirus status was reported to be diagnosed by the classifier with high specificity and sensitivity in both the original and validation cohorts. In a later analysis, most CMV-associated TCR beta chains were found to appear HLA-restricted, with HLA associations seemingly driven largely by CMV exposure. Compared with the roughly 700-donor mean, donors in an Asian-associated ancestry cluster had fewer N-insertions in productive TCRs, according to a later genetic analysis. In vitro tests confirmed that a few of the cytomegalovirus-associated TCR beta chains recognize cytomegalovirus antigens. Presence/absence analyses assumed roughly uniform sequencing depth across donors, an assumption that may not hold. According to a later analysis, parvovirus B19, influenza, CMV and Epstein-Barr virus appeared linked to several top co-occurrence clusters. A further reported finding was that TCR beta sequences accurately predicted the HLA-A and HLA-B alleles for most subjects in the first cohort. The 87-base-pair reads could not distinguish some IMGT-functional V segments, including TRBV6-2 and TRBV6-3, so those segments were excluded.

V sheds 5 bases and J sheds 7 bases, leaving 14 bases between their ends. The germline V gene gives CDR1 as MNHEY and CDR2 as SVGAGI. Inclusive of the bounding cysteine and phenylalanine, the CDR3 is 14 residues long. The entry retains the CDR3 DNA only, 42 bases that are in frame from base 1. The cohort was made up of about 670 healthy bone marrow donors. All cohort members were sampled while nominally healthy, although unrecorded immune exposures were likely present. The donor tested CMV seropositive and was one of the 289 seropositive cohort members. A peripheral blood sample was provided by each donor, and peripheral blood mononuclear cells were used for TCR beta sequencing. The Qiagen DNeasy Blood Extraction Kit was used to extract genomic DNA from the blood cell samples.

This receptor was obtained from a woman in her fifties or sixties in good health and CMV-seropositive. Sequencing used PBMCs. In this chain, TRBV6-5 is recombined with TRBJ2-2; TRBD2 is a weak D gene call, 5 bases matching. The CDR3 protein: CASSLGKNIGELFF. Read as DNA, the sequence is TGTGCCAGCAGTCTCGGGAAGAATATCGGGGAGCTGTTTTTT.